These T cell receptor beta chains were read from a single sample in a study of PD-L1 blockade in urothelial cancer. Only in-frame clones appear in the TCRdb table, and some are missing; sequencing was by immunoSEQ multiplex PCR. The sample records 30,000 to 40,000 clones, 80% to 95% being singletons. The sequenced sample was PBMCs, obtained around atezolizumab (anti-PD-L1) treatment. The receptors were sampled from a man between 65 and 80 years old with urothelial cancer. Both conserved end residues are part of each CDR3. Each record gives: clone size, V gene, D gene, J gene, CDR3 DNA, CDR3 protein. D genes are given only for firm matches. A row's size may be missing; if present it is once, few, many or a size class.

abundance: .; v_gene: TRBV5-1; d_gene: TRBD2; j_gene: TRBJ2-1; CDR3nt: TGCGCCAGCAGTTACCAGGGAGGGACCTCCTACAATGAGCAGTTCTTC; CDR3aa: CASSYQGGTSYNEQFF
abundance: .; v_gene: TRBV4-1; d_gene: TRBD2; j_gene: TRBJ2-1; CDR3nt: TGCGCCAGCAGCCAAGATGGTAGCGGGAGCTACAATGAGCAGTTCTTC; CDR3aa: CASSQDGSGSYNEQFF
abundance: .; v_gene: TRBV28; d_gene: TRBD2; j_gene: TRBJ2-5; CDR3nt: TGTGCCAGCACCCCGGGGGGTCGAGAGACCCAGTACTTC; CDR3aa: CASTPGGRETQYF
abundance: .; v_gene: TRBV5-6; d_gene: TRBD2; j_gene: TRBJ2-7; CDR3nt: TGTGCCACCAGCGGGAGTATTAGCAACGAGCAGTACTTC; CDR3aa: CATSGSISNEQYF
abundance: .; v_gene: TRBV18; d_gene: TRBD1; j_gene: TRBJ1-2; CDR3nt: TGTGCCAGCTCACCACCGTACGTCAAGTGGGACAGGGGGCTTTCTTACTATGGCTACACCTTC; CDR3aa: CASSPPYVKWDRGLSYYGYTF
abundance: .; v_gene: TRBV19; d_gene: TRBD1; j_gene: TRBJ1-1; CDR3nt: TGTGCCAGTAGATCCACGAGGGGACAGGGTATCACTGAAGCTTTCTTT; CDR3aa: CASRSTRGQGITEAFF
abundance: .; v_gene: TRBV9; d_gene: TRBD1; j_gene: TRBJ1-5; CDR3nt: TGTGCCAGTGGGACAGGGGATTTTCAGCCCCAGCATTTT; CDR3aa: CASGTGDFQPQHF
abundance: .; v_gene: TRBV14; d_gene: .; j_gene: TRBJ2-3; CDR3nt: TGTGCCAGCAGCTTCAGGAGGGCAGATACGCAGTATTTT; CDR3aa: CASSFRRADTQYF
abundance: .; v_gene: TRBV11-2; d_gene: TRBD1; j_gene: TRBJ2-7; CDR3nt: TGTGCCAGCAGCTTAGTCCCGGGACAGGGTGGTTGGGAGCAGTACTTC; CDR3aa: CASSLVPGQGGWEQYF
abundance: .; v_gene: TRBV6-1; d_gene: TRBD2; j_gene: TRBJ2-2; CDR3nt: TGTGCCAGCAGTGCTCTAGCGGGAGGGGGGAACACCGGGGAGCTGTTTTTT; CDR3aa: CASSALAGGGNTGELFF
abundance: .; v_gene: TRBV7-8; d_gene: TRBD1; j_gene: TRBJ1-1; CDR3nt: TGTGCCAGCAGCTTAGAATATGGGGACAGGGGCACTGAAGCTTTCTTT; CDR3aa: CASSLEYGDRGTEAFF
abundance: .; v_gene: TRBV28; d_gene: .; j_gene: TRBJ2-1; CDR3nt: TGTGCCAGCAGTAACAGCGGGACACGTTACAATGAGCAGTTCTTC; CDR3aa: CASSNSGTRYNEQFF
abundance: .; v_gene: TRBV28; d_gene: .; j_gene: TRBJ1-2; CDR3nt: TGTGCCAGCAGTTTATGGACAGGCTCTGGCTACACCTTC; CDR3aa: CASSLWTGSGYTF
abundance: .; v_gene: TRBV5-1; d_gene: TRBD2; j_gene: TRBJ2-1; CDR3nt: TGCGCCAGCAGCCAGCGGGGGGGGAGCTCCTACAATGAGCAGTTCTTC; CDR3aa: CASSQRGGSSYNEQFF
abundance: .; v_gene: TRBV28; d_gene: .; j_gene: TRBJ1-5; CDR3nt: TGTGCCAGCAGTCCCAGAACAGGGAGAGGTAGTCAGCCCCAGCATTTT; CDR3aa: CASSPRTGRGSQPQHF
abundance: .; v_gene: TRBV9; d_gene: .; j_gene: TRBJ2-7; CDR3nt: TGTGCCAGCAGCGTAGCTCCGGGTTCCGAGCAGTACTTC; CDR3aa: CASSVAPGSEQYF
abundance: .; v_gene: TRBV9; d_gene: .; j_gene: TRBJ1-2; CDR3nt: TGTGCCAGCAGCGTAGTGGGGCCCGGCGATGGCTACACCTTC; CDR3aa: CASSVVGPGDGYTF
abundance: .; v_gene: TRBV18; d_gene: .; j_gene: TRBJ1-1; CDR3nt: TGTGCCAGCTCGCGGGAGGTGGACACTGAAGCTTTCTTT; CDR3aa: CASSREVDTEAFF
abundance: .; v_gene: TRBV18; d_gene: .; j_gene: TRBJ2-6; CDR3nt: TGTGCCAGCTCACCATTGAGGGCTGGGGCCAACGTCCTGACTTTC; CDR3aa: CASSPLRAGANVLTF
abundance: .; v_gene: TRBV5-6; d_gene: .; j_gene: TRBJ2-7; CDR3nt: TGTGCCAGCAGCTCCCAGGGCGGTTACGAGCAGTACTTC; CDR3aa: CASSSQGGYEQYF
abundance: .; v_gene: TRBV5-1; d_gene: TRBD1; j_gene: TRBJ2-3; CDR3nt: TGCGCCAGCAGCTTGCCTAGGACAGGGATCACAGATACGCAGTATTTT; CDR3aa: CASSLPRTGITDTQYF
abundance: .; v_gene: TRBV30; d_gene: .; j_gene: TRBJ2-3; CDR3nt: TGTGCCTGGAAAGGAGCGGGCGCGTTTACGCAGTATTTT; CDR3aa: CAWKGAGAFTQYF
abundance: .; v_gene: TRBV5-1; d_gene: TRBD1; j_gene: TRBJ2-2; CDR3nt: TGCGCCAGCAGCTTTATTACAGGGGCCGGGGAGCTGTTTTTT; CDR3aa: CASSFITGAGELFF
abundance: .; v_gene: TRBV9; d_gene: .; j_gene: TRBJ2-5; CDR3nt: TGTGCCAGCAGCGTAGCGTCTAATTGGGGGACTTCTTCTCAAGAGACCCAGTACTTC; CDR3aa: CASSVASNWGTSSQETQYF
abundance: .; v_gene: TRBV2; d_gene: .; j_gene: TRBJ1-2; CDR3nt: TGTGCCAGCAGTGAAGGGGGAGTATATGGCTACACCTTC; CDR3aa: CASSEGGVYGYTF
abundance: .; v_gene: TRBV7-2; d_gene: .; j_gene: TRBJ2-3; CDR3nt: TGTGCCAGCAGCTCTAGCACAGATACGCAGTATTTT; CDR3aa: CASSSSTDTQYF
abundance: .; v_gene: TRBV7-2; d_gene: TRBD1; j_gene: TRBJ2-5; CDR3nt: TGTGCCAGCAGCTTAGAGGGGACAGCGAGGGAGACCCAGTACTTC; CDR3aa: CASSLEGTARETQYF
abundance: .; v_gene: TRBV5-1; d_gene: TRBD2; j_gene: TRBJ2-1; CDR3nt: TGCGCCAGCAGCTTGGATCGTACTAGCGGGAGAAGAGAGTTCTTC; CDR3aa: CASSLDRTSGRREFF
abundance: .; v_gene: TRBV5-1; d_gene: .; j_gene: TRBJ1-2; CDR3nt: TGCGCCAGCAGCCACCTTATGGTTCCGGACTATGGCTACACCTTC; CDR3aa: CASSHLMVPDYGYTF
abundance: .; v_gene: TRBV18; d_gene: TRBD1; j_gene: TRBJ2-1; CDR3nt: TGTGCCAGCTCACCAACCAGGGGGCATGAGCAGTTCTTC; CDR3aa: CASSPTRGHEQFF
abundance: .; v_gene: TRBV5-1; d_gene: .; j_gene: TRBJ1-2; CDR3nt: TGCGCCAGCCCTTCTATTCCGAAAGTCTATGGCTACACCTTC; CDR3aa: CASPSIPKVYGYTF
abundance: .; v_gene: TRBV5-1; d_gene: .; j_gene: TRBJ1-1; CDR3nt: TGCGCCAGCAGCTCCCTACAGGGTATGAACACTGAAGCTTTCTTT; CDR3aa: CASSSLQGMNTEAFF
abundance: .; v_gene: TRBV6-7; d_gene: TRBD1; j_gene: TRBJ2-7; CDR3nt: TGTGCCAGCAGACCCTTCCCCCGTAGGGGGCGCGTATACGAGCAGTACTTC; CDR3aa: CASRPFPRRGRVYEQYF
abundance: .; v_gene: TRBV28; d_gene: .; j_gene: TRBJ2-1; CDR3nt: TGTGCCAGCAGGGCGGGAACCACCTACAATGAGCAGTTCTTC; CDR3aa: CASRAGTTYNEQFF
abundance: .; v_gene: TRBV28; d_gene: TRBD2; j_gene: TRBJ2-3; CDR3nt: TGTGCCAGCAGTTGGCTAGCGGGAGGGTTTGGCACAGATACGCAGTATTTT; CDR3aa: CASSWLAGGFGTDTQYF
abundance: .; v_gene: TRBV7-9; d_gene: .; j_gene: TRBJ2-7; CDR3nt: TGTGCCAGCAGCTTAGGCATCCTCGGCTACGAGCAGTACTTC; CDR3aa: CASSLGILGYEQYF
abundance: once; v_gene: TRBV5-4; d_gene: TRBD2; j_gene: TRBJ2-2; CDR3nt: TGTGCCAGCAGCGCACGCCCGGGACTAGCGGGAGACACCGGGGAGCTGTTTTTT; CDR3aa: CASSARPGLAGDTGELFF
abundance: .; v_gene: TRBV7-9; d_gene: .; j_gene: TRBJ2-7; CDR3nt: TGTGCCAGCAGCACGCGCTCCCTTCCCGAGCAGTACTTC; CDR3aa: CASSTRSLPEQYF
abundance: .; v_gene: TRBV2; d_gene: TRBD1; j_gene: TRBJ2-7; CDR3nt: TGTGCCAGCAGTGAGACCAGACAGGGTAGTTTCGAGCAGTACTTC; CDR3aa: CASSETRQGSFEQYF
abundance: .; v_gene: TRBV2; d_gene: TRBD2; j_gene: TRBJ2-2; CDR3nt: TGTGCCAGCACAACGGGAGGACCCACCGGGGAGCTGTTTTTT; CDR3aa: CASTTGGPTGELFF
abundance: .; v_gene: TRBV6-5; d_gene: .; j_gene: TRBJ2-7; CDR3nt: TGTGCCAGCATTGGACGAGAAGCAGGGTCCTACGAGCAGTACTTC; CDR3aa: CASIGREAGSYEQYF
abundance: .; v_gene: TRBV5-1; d_gene: TRBD2; j_gene: TRBJ2-1; CDR3nt: TGCGCCAGCAGCTTGGCGCTAGCGGTAAATGAGCAGTTCTTC; CDR3aa: CASSLALAVNEQFF
abundance: .; v_gene: TRBV4-2; d_gene: .; j_gene: TRBJ2-1; CDR3nt: TGTGCCAGCAGCCAAGATATAGGGGGGGAATCTGGAAATGAGCAGTTCTTC; CDR3aa: CASSQDIGGESGNEQFF
abundance: .; v_gene: TRBV29-1; d_gene: .; j_gene: TRBJ2-1; CDR3nt: TGCAGCGTTGCTATGAGGGGGTTCCACAATGAGCAGTTCTTC; CDR3aa: CSVAMRGFHNEQFF
abundance: .; v_gene: TRBV6-1; d_gene: TRBD2; j_gene: TRBJ2-3; CDR3nt: TGTGCCAGCAGTGAAACTTGGTCTAGCGGACCTAGCACAGATACGCAGTATTTT; CDR3aa: CASSETWSSGPSTDTQYF
abundance: .; v_gene: TRBV10-3; d_gene: .; j_gene: TRBJ2-7; CDR3nt: TGTGCCATCGGAGAATATGCGACCTTCGAGCAGTACTTC; CDR3aa: CAIGEYATFEQYF
abundance: .; v_gene: TRBV19; d_gene: .; j_gene: TRBJ2-1; CDR3nt: TGTGCCAGTAGTGCGCAAGAATACAATGAGCAGTTCTTC; CDR3aa: CASSAQEYNEQFF
abundance: .; v_gene: TRBV7-9; d_gene: .; j_gene: TRBJ1-1; CDR3nt: TGTGCCAGCAGACAAACAGAGAACACTGAAGCTTTCTTT; CDR3aa: CASRQTENTEAFF
abundance: .; v_gene: TRBV5-1; d_gene: .; j_gene: TRBJ1-4; CDR3nt: TGCGCCAGCAGCTTGGAGGGCAGGGCGAAGGAACTGTTTTTT; CDR3aa: CASSLEGRAKELFF
abundance: .; v_gene: TRBV19; d_gene: TRBD2; j_gene: TRBJ2-1; CDR3nt: TGTGCCAGTAGTAGGGCGGGAGGGCCCCCGAATGAGCAGTTCTTC; CDR3aa: CASSRAGGPPNEQFF
abundance: .; v_gene: TRBV4-2; d_gene: TRBD1; j_gene: TRBJ1-1; CDR3nt: TGTGCCAGCAGCCAATACCCGGGACAGGGCGTTTTTGCTGAAGCTTTCTTT; CDR3aa: CASSQYPGQGVFAEAFF
abundance: .; v_gene: TRBV5-6; d_gene: .; j_gene: TRBJ1-4; CDR3nt: TGTGCCAGCAGACGTACGGCAGGGAATAATGAAAAACTGTTTTTT; CDR3aa: CASRRTAGNNEKLFF
abundance: once; v_gene: TRBV5-1; d_gene: TRBD1; j_gene: TRBJ2-7; CDR3nt: TGCGCCAGCAGCTTGGGTGGGACAGGGACGTCCTACGAGCAGTACTTC; CDR3aa: CASSLGGTGTSYEQYF
abundance: .; v_gene: TRBV28; d_gene: .; j_gene: TRBJ2-7; CDR3nt: TGTGCCAGCAGTTTACAGGGGTTGGGCGAGCAGTACTTC; CDR3aa: CASSLQGLGEQYF
abundance: .; v_gene: TRBV30; d_gene: TRBD1; j_gene: TRBJ2-1; CDR3nt: TGTGCCTGGAGGATTAAAGGACAGGGGAGAAATGAGCAGTTCTTC; CDR3aa: CAWRIKGQGRNEQFF
abundance: .; v_gene: TRBV28; d_gene: .; j_gene: TRBJ2-1; CDR3nt: TGTGCCAGCAGTTTCTTACCCCCCCAGTACAATGAGCAGTTCTTC; CDR3aa: CASSFLPPQYNEQFF
abundance: .; v_gene: TRBV27; d_gene: TRBD1; j_gene: TRBJ2-7; CDR3nt: TGTGCCAGCAGTTTACTCGGGGGACAGGGGAAGTACTTC; CDR3aa: CASSLLGGQGKYF
abundance: .; v_gene: TRBV19; d_gene: TRBD1; j_gene: TRBJ1-5; CDR3nt: TGTGCCAGTAGTGGCTGGGACAGAAGTAAATCGGGCAATCAGCCCCAGCATTTT; CDR3aa: CASSGWDRSKSGNQPQHF
abundance: .; v_gene: TRBV7-8; d_gene: .; j_gene: TRBJ1-1; CDR3nt: TGTGCCAGCAGCTTAGGACAGGCAACCGGTGCCGCTTTCTTT; CDR3aa: CASSLGQATGAAFF
abundance: .; v_gene: TRBV11-2; d_gene: .; j_gene: TRBJ1-3; CDR3nt: TGTGCCAGCAGCTTAGATTTCGGCTCTGGAAACACCATATATTTT; CDR3aa: CASSLDFGSGNTIYF